This T cell receptor (beta chain) comes out of a study of T cell responses to AZD1222 COVID-19 vaccine. Generated by immunoSEQ multiplex PCR, the TCRdb table keeps only in-frame clones and is missing some. The table includes 150,000 to 200,000 clones, around 92% detected once. The material was peripheral blood, obtained on day 0 of AZD1222 vaccination. This clonotype was sampled from an adult in good health.

CDR3 residues: CASSFKWAEAFF. CDR3 bases: TGTGCCAGCAGCTTCAAGTGGGCTGAAGCTTTCTTT. The chain combines TRBV13 with TRBJ1-1; D gene ambiguous. V was trimmed by 3 bases and J by 6 bases, leaving 8 bases between them. This CDR3 region has 12 residues. CDR1 is PRHDT and CDR2 is FYEKMQ in the germline V gene (reference sequence).